The sequence of this T cell receptor (beta chain) was determined in a study of blood T cell repertoires in COVID-19 (dated by TCRdb to 2018 to 2021). Context from the whole study: Collaborator samples came from the United States, Italy and Spain and covered acute and convalescent phases of COVID-19. Where HLA class I and class II types were available, the types were taken from metadata supplied by the sample provider, not from assay-based typing. The repertoires were released in a freely available public database intended as a resource for research on the immune response to SARS-CoV-2. Nearly every sample came with metadata listing a de-identified subject ID, COVID-19 status, age in years and sex. Deeply sampled blood TCRbeta repertoires from subjects exposed to, actively infected with, or recovered from COVID-19 were included in the dataset. Samples came from the ongoing ImmuneRACE study (first 160 participants) plus 1,254 subjects from 6 global collaborators. The material from the prospective study consisted of cDNA or gDNA derived from T cells, B-cell-depleted T cells, or PBMCs.

The immunoSEQ Assay, a bias-controlled multiplex PCR, was used to amplify TCRbeta CDR3 regions from genomic DNA. The authors' analysis ran thus. The number of nucleated cells in each sample was estimated by amplification of reference gene primers within the assay. To quantify the absolute abundance of each unique TCRbeta CDR3 rearrangement, sequence reads were collapsed and filtered. For each sample, productive Simpson clonality was calculated by taking the square root of Simpson's diversity index across productive rearrangements. TCRdb mirrors the immuneACCESS table, restricted to in-frame sequences. Some clones are absent from its copies; in checked studies, under half trace to an unresolved V gene, and the reason for the others is unknown. The DNA was the basis for D and trimming; V, J and clone size are from that table. The sample includes more than 95,000 clones, with approximately 80% observed a single time. The ten largest make up approximately 9% of the sample.

Paper-wide results and their limitations: Clinical and demographic metadata were provided uncurated, with the amount varying by source and participant.

The collaborating institutions used their own protocols to collect whole blood in K2EDTA tubes. For TCRbeta analysis, collaborator samples were shipped as frozen whole blood, as isolated PBMCs, or as DNA extracted from either sample type. A note on this clone: Its antigen specificity is not known. No qualities accompany the bases; no much larger clone lies one base away.

Via the germline V gene, CDR1 is MNHEY and CDR2 SVGEGT. The CDR3 holds 17 amino acids from the cysteine to the phenylalanine. The entry retains the CDR3 DNA only, 51 bases that are in frame from base 1. V is pruned by 6 bases and J by 1 base, leaving 7 bases of the junction without a gene match. The TCR sequence derives from a woman aged 70-85 years with acute or convalescent COVID-19. The rearrangement combines TRBV6-2 or TRBV6-3 with TRBJ2-7; 15 bases in the middle match TRBD2. What was sequenced was peripheral blood. The CDR3 amino acid sequence is: CASSVGLAGGLSYEQYF. Here is the DNA: TGTGCCAGCAGCGTTGGACTAGCGGGAGGGCTTTCCTACGAGCAGTACTTC.